One sample yielded the 12 T cell receptor beta chains listed below, sequenced in a study of human T cells and chemical hapten exposure (dated by TCRdb to the early 2020s). What this sample's time point label stands for: patch test 2, 6 weeks after DPC sensitization. This sample's treatment or condition label indicates: therapeutic diphenylcyclopropenone sensitization with weekly scalp DPC. The library was made by RACE. The instrument given in TCRdb is NextSeq 500. The public reads were reprocessed in TCRdb via fastp at Q25 and MiXCR, keeping in-frame beta chains. Each CDR3 protein appears once, grouped with its most common genes and DNA. The table for this sample lists about 96,000 distinct CDR3 sequences; 7% to 10% of them were counted only once. The top ten clones comprise approximately 2% of the sample. The material sequenced was whole blood, taken in connection with sensitization to the hapten diphenylcyclopropenone (DPC). The receptors were gathered from a woman aged 40 to 50 with alopecia areata. Some clones in this sample may be carry-over from other donors' samples.

This clonotype was found many times. The gene calls are TRBV7-3 and TRBJ1-2; TRBD1 matches 10 bases. Per germline, CDR1 SGHTA and CDR2 FQGTGA. This CDR3 comprises 15 residues. After removal of 1 base from V and 6 bases from J, the junction contained 5 bases not matched to a gene. CDR3 residues: CASSLKSGQGDGYTF. The CDR3 DNA reads TGTGCCAGCAGCTTAAAATCCGGACAGGGGGATGGCTACACCTTC.

There are many counts of this clonotype. The chain recombines TRBV5-6 with TRBJ2-1; D unresolved. This CDR3 is 11 amino acids long. Germline V CDR1 and CDR2: SGHDT, YYEEEE. V was clipped by 5 bases and J by 9 bases, with 9 bases between them. This CDR3 reads CASRTSGEQFF. The CDR3 DNA sequence: TGTGCCAGCAGGACATCCGGTGAGCAGTTCTTC.

This clonotype was observed a few times. CDR3 DNA sequence: TGTGCCAGCAGCCCTGGGTCTAGCACAGATACGCAGTATTTT. Translation gives CASSPGSSTDTQYF. The genes are TRBV7-9 and TRBJ2-3, with D unresolved. The CDR3 is 14 amino acids. Germline V lookup: CDR1 SEHNR, CDR2 FQNEAQ (reference sequence). Trimming removed 5 bases at V and 0 bases at J, with 9 bases between.

This clonotype was observed a handful of times. The V call is TRBV5-6, the J call TRBJ2-5; no clear D. CDR1 is SGHDT and CDR2 is YYEEEE in the germline V gene. The CDR3 extends over 13 amino acids. Trimming stripped 3 bases from V and 1 base from J, with 7 bases between. CDR3 sequence reads: CASSWALQETQYF. The CDR3 nucleotides are TGTGCCAGCAGCTGGGCACTCCAAGAGACCCAGTACTTC. The full variable domain, in which reference TRBV5-6 and TRBJ2-5 provide the parts outside the CDR3, is DAGVTQSPTHLIKTRGQQVTLRCSPKSGHDTVSWYQQALGQGPQFIFQYYEEEERQRGNFPDRFSGHQFPNYSSELNVNALLLGDSALYLCASSWALQETQYFGPGTRLLVL.

This clonotype was counted only a few times. This rearrangement joins TRBV28 to TRBJ1-6; D unresolved. Germline assignment: CDR1 MDHEN and CDR2 SYDVKM. V was trimmed by 3 bases and J by 6 bases, leaving 9 bases between them. The CDR3 extends over 14 amino acids. CDR3 sequence reads: CASSFRGGNSPLHF. The CDR3 DNA follows: TGTGCCAGCAGTTTCCGAGGTGGTAATTCACCCCTCCACTTT.

In its sample, this clonotype was seen many times. This chain links TRBV4-3 with TRBJ2-2, with D hard to call. The V gene lost 0 bases and the J gene lost 4 bases, with 9 bases spanning the gap. The CDR3 has 15 residues. Germline V gene data show CDR1 as LGHNA and CDR2 as YSLEER. The CDR3 here is CASSQEGSRTGELFF. The CDR3 region has the DNA TGCGCCAGCAGCCAAGAAGGCTCCCGCACCGGGGAGCTGTTTTTT.

This clonotype was observed a handful of times. CDR3 in DNA: TGTGCCAGCAGCTCGCAGGCGGCTGGAAACACCATATATTTT. The encoded protein is CASSSQAAGNTIYF. This chain joins TRBV7-2 and TRBJ1-3; D is unclear. Germline loops: CDR1 SGHTA, CDR2 FQGNSA. The length of the CDR3 is 14 residues. With 4 bases removed from V and 2 bases from J, the gap between germline ends came to 9 bases.

This clonotype was recorded a few times. The chain carries TRBV6-1 and TRBJ2-7; tentative D call: TRBD1 (6 bases). This CDR3 is built from 13 residues. The ends were cut back, 7 bases at V and 0 bases at J, with 10 bases in the middle. CDR1 is MNHNS and CDR2 is SASEGT in the germline V gene. The CDR3 loop is CASTGQISYEQYF. In nucleotides, the CDR3 is TGTGCCAGCACCGGACAGATCTCCTACGAGCAGTACTTC.

The chain recombines TRBV28 with TRBJ2-7; D is unclear. Germline loops: CDR1 MDHEN, CDR2 SYDVKM. The CDR3 covers 14 residues. V gave up 5 bases and J gave up 3 bases, with 14 bases separating them. CDR3 sequence (DNA): TGTGCCAGCAGTAAGGCGGACGGGTACTACGAGCAGTACTTC. Protein: CASSKADGYYEQYF.

The chain carries TRBV29-1 and TRBJ1-3; TRBD1 matches at 7 bases. Germline trimming cut 4 bases from V and 3 bases from J; bases unmatched to any gene: 0. This CDR3 is 12 amino acids long. Germline assignment: CDR1 SQVTM and CDR2 ANQGSEA. CDR3 nucleotides: TGCAGCGTTGGACAGGGTGGAAACACCATATATTTT. Protein product: CSVGQGGNTIYF.

This clonotype appeared many times. The chain joins TRBV19 to TRBJ2-7; 13 nucleotides agree with TRBD2. V lost 4 bases to trimming and J lost 6 bases; unmatched junction nucleotides: 3. CDR1 is LNHDA, CDR2 SQIVND, per germline (reference sequence). CDR3 length equals 14 residues. The CDR3 loop is CASSTTSGRSEQYF. In DNA form, the CDR3 reads TGTGCCAGTAGTACGACTAGCGGGAGGTCCGAGCAGTACTTC.

Worth noting for this clonotype: One base away lies a much larger clone, so this may be a sequencing read error. The rearrangement uses TRBV9 and TRBJ2-3; TRBD2 matches at 9 bases. This CDR3 is built from 16 residues. Germline V gene sequence: CDR1 SGDLS, CDR2 YYNGEE. J gave up 4 bases and V 3 bases, and 9 bases lay outside the gene matches. CDR3 in DNA: TGTGCCAGCAGCGCCGTAGCGGGGGCGGGTGCAGATACGCAGTATTTT. Residues: CASSAVAGAGADTQYF.